This T cell receptor beta chain was retrieved from a study of vaccination effects on CD4 cells after COVID-19. Study at large: Wells of roughly 2.1 million PBMC each were grown with 10 IU/ml IL-2 and roughly 10 ug/ml peptides. Broader study findings: Only a few convalescent patients and no early post-infection timepoints featured in the study.

Having been cultured for under twelve days, the cells underwent CD4+ T cell isolation. Replacing half the medium with IL-2 medium was done on days 3 and 7. Clones were read by immunoSEQ multiplex PCR, and TCRdb kept only the in-frame ones, dropping some. The sample yields 65,000 to 80,000 clones, more than 70% seen once. For this clone: Its antigen is not known.

The specimen was CD4+ T cells from PBMCs cultured without peptide, collected before COVID-19 vaccination. The TCR originated in a human donor who received a COVID-19 vaccine.

CDR3 nucleotides: TGCGCCAGCAGCTTGGCCGACAGGGCGTCTGGAAACACCATATATTTT. Its translation is CASSLADRASGNTIYF. The rearrangement uses TRBV5-1 and TRBJ1-3; 7 nucleotides align to TRBD1. Per germline, CDR1 SGHRS and CDR2 YFSETQ. The CDR3 runs to 16 residues. Trimming removed 0 bases from V and 1 base from J; junction bases left unmatched: 4.